This T cell receptor beta chain derives from a study of blood T cell repertoires in COVID-19. Overall study context: PBMCs, B-cell-depleted T cells, or T cells provided the cDNA or gDNA that made up the material.

In the original analysis: Amplifying reference gene primers gave estimates of nucleated cell counts. Libraries were prepared by immunoSEQ multiplex PCR; TCRdb keeps only in-frame clonotypes and omits some of them. V, J and clone size reflect that table, while D and trimming were determined from the DNA. This sample has about 250,000 clones, with about 90% found just once. The V segment lost 0 bases and the J segment 0 bases; nucleotides outside the gene matches: 7. The CDR3 sequence is 17 residues long. Germline V gene sequence: CDR1 SGHTS, CDR2 YDEGEE. Enrollment of patients from Seattle took place during active infection, with longitudinal follow-up.

The chain links TRBV5-8 to TRBJ1-1; TRBD1 aligns across 8 bases. The sequencing sample was made of peripheral blood. The sequence came from a woman aged 55-69 years with COVID-19, enrolled during active disease. The CDR3 reads CASSLVDRDRLNTEAFF. The CDR3 DNA is TGTGCCAGCAGCTTGGTGGACAGGGACCGATTGAACACTGAAGCTTTCTTT.